The clone carrying this T cell receptor (beta chain) was counted many times. This sample stems from a study of T cells in Graves' hyperthyroidism and ophthalmopathy. There were TCR beta CDR3 regions amplified from RNA transcripts. When the TCR CDR3 underwent first-round RT-PCR, the HTBI primer set was used. TCRdb re-analysed the multiplex PCR reads in MiXCR, keeping a single row per CDR3 protein. The sample holds 350,000 to 400,000 distinct CDR3 sequences, over 15% seen once. J was trimmed by 4 bases and V by 5 bases; bases with no gene match: 6. CDR1 and CDR2 (germline): MNHEY, SVGAGI. This CDR3 is built from 14 residues.

Sequencing was performed on blood. This receptor was identified in a woman aged 18-35 years with Graves' hyperthyroidism. The rearrangement links TRBV6-5 to TRBJ1-1; 8 bases line up with TRBD1. The CDR3 spells CASSRTGLSTEAFF. The CDR3 DNA follows: TGTGCCAGCAGTCGGACAGGGCTTAGCACTGAAGCTTTCTTT.